This T cell receptor (beta chain) was obtained from a study of blood T cell repertoires in COVID-19. About the research overall: PBMCs, B-cell-depleted T cells, or T cells provided the cDNA or gDNA that made up the material.

Original handling: Estimation of nucleated cell counts was performed using reference gene primer amplification. TCRdb's copy holds only in-frame clones and misses some; the assay was immunoSEQ multiplex PCR. The DNA was the basis for D and trimming; V, J and clone size are from that table. The data show approximately 54,000 clones, about four fifths seen once. The CDR3 consists of 20 residues. What was sequenced was peripheral blood. The sequence came from a woman in her sixties or seventies with acute or convalescent COVID-19. The rearrangement links TRBV21-1 to TRBJ2-4; the D segment call TRBD2 is taken from the table without a DNA check. TRBV21-1 is labeled a pseudogene. CDR3 in DNA: TGTGCCAGCAGCACGGGACTAGCGGGGCGACAACATCCTAGCAAAAACATTCAGTACTTC. It codes for CASSTGLAGRQHPSKNIQYF.